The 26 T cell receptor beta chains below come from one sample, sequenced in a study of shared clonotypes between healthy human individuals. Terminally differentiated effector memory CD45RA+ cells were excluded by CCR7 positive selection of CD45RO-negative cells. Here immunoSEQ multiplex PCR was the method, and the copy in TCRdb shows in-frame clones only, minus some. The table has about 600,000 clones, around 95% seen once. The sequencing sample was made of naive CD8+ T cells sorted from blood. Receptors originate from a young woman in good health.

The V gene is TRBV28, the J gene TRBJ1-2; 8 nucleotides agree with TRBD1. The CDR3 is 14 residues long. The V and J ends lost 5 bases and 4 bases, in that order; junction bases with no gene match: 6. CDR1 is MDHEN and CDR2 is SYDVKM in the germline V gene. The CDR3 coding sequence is TGTGCCAGCAGTCGGACAGGGCCTGGCTATGGCTACACCTTC. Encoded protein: CASSRTGPGYGYTF.

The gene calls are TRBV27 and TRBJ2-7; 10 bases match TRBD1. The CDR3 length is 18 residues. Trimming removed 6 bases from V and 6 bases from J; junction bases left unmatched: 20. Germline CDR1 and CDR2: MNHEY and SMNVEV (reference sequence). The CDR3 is CASSPSPGTGAGIVEQYF. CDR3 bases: TGTGCCAGCAGCCCGAGTCCCGGGACAGGGGCCGGGATAGTCGAGCAGTACTTC.

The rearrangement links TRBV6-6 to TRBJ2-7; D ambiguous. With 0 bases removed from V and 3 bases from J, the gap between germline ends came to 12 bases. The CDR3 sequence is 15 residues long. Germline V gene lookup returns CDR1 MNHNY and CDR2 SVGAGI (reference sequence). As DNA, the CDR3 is TGTGCCAGCAGTTACTCTCAGGCCCTCGTCTACGAGCAGTACTTC. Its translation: CASSYSQALVYEQYF.

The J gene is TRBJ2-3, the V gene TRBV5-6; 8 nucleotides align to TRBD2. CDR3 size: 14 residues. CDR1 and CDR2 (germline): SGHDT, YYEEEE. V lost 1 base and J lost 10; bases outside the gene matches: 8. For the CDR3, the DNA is TGTGCCAGCAGCTTGAAAGGACTAGCATTTGCGCAGTATTTT. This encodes CASSLKGLAFAQYF.

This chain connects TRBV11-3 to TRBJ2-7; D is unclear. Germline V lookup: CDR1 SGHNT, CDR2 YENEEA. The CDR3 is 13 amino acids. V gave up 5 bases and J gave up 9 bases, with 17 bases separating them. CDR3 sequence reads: CASSLPPDRVQYF. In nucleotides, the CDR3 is TGTGCCAGCAGCCTCCCGCCAGATCGAGTGCAGTACTTC. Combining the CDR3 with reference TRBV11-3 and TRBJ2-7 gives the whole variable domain EAGVVQSPRYKIIEKKQPVAFWCNPISGHNTLYWYLQNLGQGPELLIRYENEEAVDDSQLPKDRFSAERLKGVDSTLKIQPAELGDSAVYLCASSLPPDRVQYFGPGTRLTVT.

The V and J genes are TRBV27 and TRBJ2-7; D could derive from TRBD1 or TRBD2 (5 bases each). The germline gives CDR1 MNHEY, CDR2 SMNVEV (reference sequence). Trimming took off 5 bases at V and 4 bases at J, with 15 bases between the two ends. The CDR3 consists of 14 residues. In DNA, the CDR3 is TGTGCCAGCAGTCCCACCCTGGGGGTTTACGAGCAGTACTTC. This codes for CASSPTLGVYEQYF.

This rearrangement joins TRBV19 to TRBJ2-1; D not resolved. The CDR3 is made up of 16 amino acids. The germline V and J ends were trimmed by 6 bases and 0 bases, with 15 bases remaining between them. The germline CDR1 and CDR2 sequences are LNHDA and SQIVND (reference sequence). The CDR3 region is CASRPLGGISYNEQFF. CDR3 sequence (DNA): TGTGCCAGTAGACCACTGGGCGGTATCTCCTACAATGAGCAGTTCTTC.

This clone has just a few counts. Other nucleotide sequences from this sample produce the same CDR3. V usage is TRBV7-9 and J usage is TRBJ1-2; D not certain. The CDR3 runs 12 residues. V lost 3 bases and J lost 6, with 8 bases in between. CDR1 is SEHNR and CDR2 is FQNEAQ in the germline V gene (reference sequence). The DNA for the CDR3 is TGTGCCAGCAGCTTGGGTAGGGATGGCTACACCTTC. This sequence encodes CASSLGRDGYTF.

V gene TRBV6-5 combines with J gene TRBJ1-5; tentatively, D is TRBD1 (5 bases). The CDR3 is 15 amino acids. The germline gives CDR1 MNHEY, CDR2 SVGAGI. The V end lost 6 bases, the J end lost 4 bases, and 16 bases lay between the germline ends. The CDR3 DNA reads TGTGCCAGCAGACCCGGGGCCTTGAGTAATCAGCCCCAGCATTTT. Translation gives CASRPGALSNQPQHF.

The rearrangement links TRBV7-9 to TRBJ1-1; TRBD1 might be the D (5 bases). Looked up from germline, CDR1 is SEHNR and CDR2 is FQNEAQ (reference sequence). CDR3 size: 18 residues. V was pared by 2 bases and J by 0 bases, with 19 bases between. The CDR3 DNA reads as TGTGCCAGCAGCTTATGGGGACCGGAGGGGCCTTTGAACACTGAAGCTTTCTTT. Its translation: CASSLWGPEGPLNTEAFF.

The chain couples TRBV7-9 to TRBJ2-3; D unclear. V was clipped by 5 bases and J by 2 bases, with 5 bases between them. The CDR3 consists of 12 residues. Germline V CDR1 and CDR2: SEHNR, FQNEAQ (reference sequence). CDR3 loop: CASSILTDTQYF. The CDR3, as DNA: TGTGCCAGCAGCATCCTCACAGATACGCAGTATTTT.

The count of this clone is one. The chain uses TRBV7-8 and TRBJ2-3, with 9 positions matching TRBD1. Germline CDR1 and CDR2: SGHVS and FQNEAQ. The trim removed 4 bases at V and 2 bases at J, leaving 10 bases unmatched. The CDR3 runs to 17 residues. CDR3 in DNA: TGTGCCAGCAGCTCCAAGCCGGGACAGGGAAACACAGATACGCAGTATTTT. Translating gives CASSSKPGQGNTDTQYF. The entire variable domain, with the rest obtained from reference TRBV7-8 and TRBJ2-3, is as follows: GAGVSQSPRYKVAKRGQDVALRCDPISGHVSLFWYQQALGQGPEFLTYFQNEAQLDKSGLPSDRFFAERPEGSVSTLKIQRTQQEDSAVYLCASSSKPGQGNTDTQYFGPGTRLTVL.

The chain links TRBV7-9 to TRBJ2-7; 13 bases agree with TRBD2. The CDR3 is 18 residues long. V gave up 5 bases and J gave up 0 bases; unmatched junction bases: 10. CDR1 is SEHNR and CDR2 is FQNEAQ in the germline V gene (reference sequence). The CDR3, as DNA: TGTGCCAGCAGCCCCAGGACTAGCGGGAGAACAGTCTCCTACGAGCAGTACTTC. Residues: CASSPRTSGRTVSYEQYF.

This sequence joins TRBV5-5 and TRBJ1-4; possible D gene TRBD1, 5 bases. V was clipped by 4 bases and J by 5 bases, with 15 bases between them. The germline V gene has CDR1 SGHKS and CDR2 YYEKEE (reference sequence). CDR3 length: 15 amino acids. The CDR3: CASSPTRAANEKLFF. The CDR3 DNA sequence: TGTGCCAGCAGCCCTACCAGGGCGGCGAATGAAAAACTGTTTTTT.

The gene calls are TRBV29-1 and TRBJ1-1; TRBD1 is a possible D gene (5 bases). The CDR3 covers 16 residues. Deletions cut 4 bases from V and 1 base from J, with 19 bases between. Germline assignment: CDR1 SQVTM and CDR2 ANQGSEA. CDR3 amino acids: CSVAYFAVGANTEAFF. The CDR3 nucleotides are TGCAGCGTTGCATATTTTGCCGTTGGGGCGAACACTGAAGCTTTCTTT.

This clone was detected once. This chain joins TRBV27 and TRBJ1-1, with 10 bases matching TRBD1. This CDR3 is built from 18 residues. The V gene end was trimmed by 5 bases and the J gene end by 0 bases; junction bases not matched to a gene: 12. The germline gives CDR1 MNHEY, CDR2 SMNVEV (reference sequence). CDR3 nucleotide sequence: TGTGCCAGCAGTCCAAACCCGGGACAGGGGAAGATGAACACTGAAGCTTTCTTT. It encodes CASSPNPGQGKMNTEAFF.

In DNA, the CDR3 is TGCGCCAGCAAGGGCGGGGAAAACATTCAGTACTTC. This encodes CASKGGENIQYF. The chain uses TRBV5-1 and TRBJ2-4, with D possibly matching TRBD2 (6 bases). This CDR3 region has 12 residues. V was trimmed by 6 bases and J by 5 bases, leaving 9 bases between them. Germline CDR1 is SGHRS and CDR2 is YFSETQ.

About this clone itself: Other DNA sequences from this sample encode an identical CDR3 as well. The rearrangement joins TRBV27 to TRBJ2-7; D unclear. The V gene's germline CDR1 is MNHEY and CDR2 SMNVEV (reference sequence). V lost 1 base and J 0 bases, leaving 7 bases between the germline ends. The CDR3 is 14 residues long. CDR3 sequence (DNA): TGTGCCAGCAGTTTATTGGCGAGCTCCTACGAGCAGTACTTC. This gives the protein CASSLLASSYEQYF.

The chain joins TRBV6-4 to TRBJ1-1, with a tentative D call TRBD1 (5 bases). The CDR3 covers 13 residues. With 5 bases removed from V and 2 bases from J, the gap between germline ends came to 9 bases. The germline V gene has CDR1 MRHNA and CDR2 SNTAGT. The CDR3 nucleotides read TGTGCCAGCAGTTTGGGGGTTAACACTGAAGCTTTCTTT. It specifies CASSLGVNTEAFF.

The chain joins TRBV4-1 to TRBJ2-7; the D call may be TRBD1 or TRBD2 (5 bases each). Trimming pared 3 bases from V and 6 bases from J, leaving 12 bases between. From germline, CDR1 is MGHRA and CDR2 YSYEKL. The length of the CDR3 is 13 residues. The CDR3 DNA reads TGCGCCAGCAGCCATTATGAGGGGCGCGAGCAGTACTTC. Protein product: CASSHYEGREQYF.

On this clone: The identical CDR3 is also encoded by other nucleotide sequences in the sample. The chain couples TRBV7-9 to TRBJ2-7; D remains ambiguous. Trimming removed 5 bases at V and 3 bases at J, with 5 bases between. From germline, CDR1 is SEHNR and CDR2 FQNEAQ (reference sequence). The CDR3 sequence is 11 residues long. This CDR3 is CASSPGYEQYF. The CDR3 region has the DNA TGTGCCAGCAGCCCGGGCTACGAGCAGTACTTC.

Written as DNA, the CDR3 is TGTGCCAGCAGCTTAGGACAGGGCGGCTACACCTTC. This translates into CASSLGQGGYTF. The chain has TRBV7-9 and TRBJ1-2, with 7 bases matching TRBD1. V shed 1 base and J 8 bases; nucleotides not matched to a gene: 1. The CDR3 totals 12 residues. CDR1 is SEHNR, CDR2 FQNEAQ, per germline (reference sequence).

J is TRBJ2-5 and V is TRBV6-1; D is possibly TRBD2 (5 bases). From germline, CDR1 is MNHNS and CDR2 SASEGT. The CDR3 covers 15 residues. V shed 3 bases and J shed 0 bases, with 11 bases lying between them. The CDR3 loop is CASSDGRRYQETQYF. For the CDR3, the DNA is TGTGCCAGCAGTGACGGACGGAGGTACCAAGAGACCCAGTACTTC.

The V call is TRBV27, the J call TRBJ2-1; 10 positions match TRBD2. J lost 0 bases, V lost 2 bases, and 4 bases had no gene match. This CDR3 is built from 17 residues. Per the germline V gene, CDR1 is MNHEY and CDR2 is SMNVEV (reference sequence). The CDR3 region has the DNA TGTGCCAGCAGTTTAGGGACTAGCGCTAGCTCCTACAATGAGCAGTTCTTC. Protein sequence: CASSLGTSASSYNEQFF.

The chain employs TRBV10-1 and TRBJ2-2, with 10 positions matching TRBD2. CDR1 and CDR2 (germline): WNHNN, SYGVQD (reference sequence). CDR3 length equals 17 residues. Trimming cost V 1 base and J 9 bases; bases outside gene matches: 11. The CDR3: CASSELGELAGERELFF. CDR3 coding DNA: TGCGCCAGCAGTGAGTTGGGCGAGCTAGCGGGAGAGAGGGAGCTGTTTTTT.

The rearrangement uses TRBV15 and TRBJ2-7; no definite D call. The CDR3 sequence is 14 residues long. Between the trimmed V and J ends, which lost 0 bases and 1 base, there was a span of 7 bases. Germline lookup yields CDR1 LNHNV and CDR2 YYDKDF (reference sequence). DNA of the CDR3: TGTGCCACCAGCAGAGAAACAGATTCCTACGAGCAGTACTTC. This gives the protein CATSRETDSYEQYF.